Listed here are 7 T cell receptor beta chains from one sample, sequenced in a study of blood T cell repertoires in COVID-19. TCRdb's copy holds only in-frame clones and misses some; the assay was immunoSEQ multiplex PCR. Here the sample spans fewer than 350,000 clones, roughly 93% being singletons. Sample: PBMCs or T cells enriched from blood (not recorded which). The receptor source for this set is a woman aged 35 to 49 with acute COVID-19.

This clone was detected once. V gene TRBV5-6 combines with J gene TRBJ2-1; maybe TRBD1 (6 bases). CDR1 and CDR2 (germline): SGHDT, YYEEEE. The CDR3 is made up of 16 amino acids. The V and J ends lost 2 bases and 0 bases respectively, with 12 bases between them. The DNA for the CDR3 is TGTGCCAGCAGCTTATTGACAGGCACCTCCTACAATGAGCAGTTCTTC. Amino acid sequence: CASSLLTGTSYNEQFF.

The chain couples TRBV19 to TRBJ2-3; maybe TRBD1 (5 bases). V was cut by 3 bases and J by 4 bases, with 17 bases left in between. CDR3 length equals 16 residues. Looked up from germline, CDR1 is LNHDA and CDR2 is SQIVND (reference sequence). CDR3 sequence reads: CASSMRQTQGPDTQYF. Written as DNA, the CDR3 is TGTGCCAGTAGTATGCGGCAGACCCAGGGTCCAGATACGCAGTATTTT. The full variable domain, rest sourced from reference TRBV19 and TRBJ2-3, is DGGITQSPKYLFRKEGQNVTLSCEQNLNHDAMYWYRQDPGQGLRLIYYSQIVNDFQKGDIAEGYSVSREKKESFPLTVTSAQKNPTAFYLCASSMRQTQGPDTQYFGPGTRLTVL.

This clone was detected only once. This chain connects TRBV19 to TRBJ2-5; 9 positions match TRBD1. This CDR3 comprises 12 residues. CDR1 and CDR2 (germline): LNHDA, SQIVND (reference sequence). Trimming took 8 bases from V and 7 from J; bases not matched to a gene: 5. In nucleotides, the CDR3 is TGTGCCAGTGGAAGGGGACAGGGGACCCAGTACTTC. This encodes CASGRGQGTQYF.

The chain joins TRBV4-1 to TRBJ2-3, with D unresolved. CDR1 is MGHRA, CDR2 YSYEKL, per germline. CDR3 length: 18 amino acids. With 1 base removed from V and 2 bases from J, the gap between germline ends came to 19 bases. DNA of the CDR3: TGCGCCAGCAGCCAAGTGTTAAATCGTAGATCTTACACAGATACGCAGTATTTT. As protein: CASSQVLNRRSYTDTQYF.

This clone was seen only a few times. The rearrangement joins TRBV11-2 to TRBJ1-2; TRBD1 aligns across 8 bases. The CDR3 loop spans 15 amino acids. Germline trimming cut 6 bases from V and 4 bases from J; bases unmatched to any gene: 10. From germline, CDR1 is SGHAT and CDR2 FQNNGV. CDR3 bases: TGTGCCAGCAGGGGGATGGACAGGGTCGTCTATGGCTACACCTTC. The encoded protein is CASRGMDRVVYGYTF.

This clone was picked up one time. The rearrangement joins TRBV30 to TRBJ1-1; D is unresolved. CDR1 and CDR2 from the germline V gene are GTSNPN and SVGIG (reference sequence). This CDR3 has 12 amino acids. The V gene lost 2 bases and the J gene lost 3 bases, with 7 bases spanning the gap. The CDR3 region is CAWSTRDTEAFF. The CDR3 nucleotides read TGTGCCTGGAGTACCCGGGACACTGAAGCTTTCTTT. The whole variable domain, filled in from reference TRBV30 and TRBJ1-1, reads SQTIHQWPATLVQPVGSPLSLECTVEGTSNPNLYWYRQAAGRGLQLLFYSVGIGQISSEVPQNLSASRPQDRQFILSSKKLLLSDSGFYLCAWSTRDTEAFFGQGTRLTVV.

The rearrangement joins TRBV3-1 (or the pseudogene TRBV3-2) to TRBJ1-5; TRBD1 might be the D (5 bases). Trimming removed 4 bases from V and 9 bases from J, with 13 bases in between. The CDR3 length is 13 residues. CDR1 is LGHDT and CDR2 is YNNKEL in the germline V gene (reference sequence). This CDR3 is CASSPQPGGPQHF. The CDR3 DNA reads as TGTGCCAGCAGCCCCCAGCCGGGGGGGCCCCAGCATTTT.